This is a list of T cell receptor beta chains from one sample in a study of T-cell reconstitution after alpha-beta-depleted transplantation in children. TCRdb used MiXCR to reprocess the PCR reads, holding one entry per CDR3 protein. The profile shows about 110,000 distinct CDR3 sequences, about a tenth of them singletons. The sequencing used PBMCs from the stem cell graft donor, collected from the stem cell graft. Receptors were obtained from a human donor who donated a stem cell graft to a child with acute lymphoblastic leukemia. Each CDR3 is given with its conserved first and last residue. The D gene is left open where the match is weak. Clone size, where shown, is once, few, many, or a class for clones that have expanded.

d_call	v_call	j_call	clone_size	cdr3_aa	cdr3_nt
TRBD2	TRBV11-2	TRBJ2-3	many	CASSLGSSGGARQYF	TGTGCCAGCAGCTTAGGCTCTAGCGGGGGGGCGAGGCAGTATTTT
TRBD1	TRBV5-5	TRBJ1-1	many	CASSTGQMNTEAFF	TGTGCCAGCAGCACGGGACAGATGAACACTGAAGCTTTCTTT
TRBD1	TRBV29-1	TRBJ2-1	many	CSIHRGEQFF	TGCAGCATCCACAGGGGTGAGCAGTTCTTC
.	TRBV11-3	TRBJ1-1	many	CASSLGLETEAFF	TGTGCCAGCAGCTTAGGACTCGAGACTGAAGCTTTCTTT
.	TRBV20-1	TRBJ2-7	.	CSARPGNSYEQYF	TGCAGTGCTAGACCGGGTAACTCCTACGAGCAGTACTTC
.	TRBV5-6	TRBJ1-4	many	CASSSGTPTNEKLFF	TGTGCCAGCAGCTCTGGGACTCCGACAAATGAAAAACTGTTTTTT
.	TRBV19	TRBJ1-5	many	CASPRTEVNSNQPQHF	TGTGCCAGTCCACGGACGGAAGTTAATAGCAATCAGCCCCAGCATTTT
TRBD1	TRBV6-1	TRBJ1-1	many	CASTLKHRQGGTEAFF	TGTGCCAGCACCCTAAAACATCGACAGGGGGGCACTGAAGCTTTCTTT
.	TRBV7-9	TRBJ1-1	many	CASSSRDTRDYTEAFF	TGTGCCAGCAGCTCACGGGACACCCGAGACTACACTGAAGCTTTCTTT
.	TRBV7-6	TRBJ1-1	many	CASSPRENTEAFF	TGTGCCAGCAGCCCCCGGGAGAACACTGAAGCTTTCTTT
.	TRBV5-1	TRBJ2-2	.	CASSPIGHLENTGELFF	TGCGCCAGCAGCCCAATAGGACACCTCGAGAACACCGGGGAGCTGTTTTTT
TRBD1	TRBV2	TRBJ1-6	many	CASSGTGGSPLHF	TGTGCCAGCAGTGGGACAGGGGGCTCACCCCTCCACTTT
.	TRBV29-1	TRBJ2-7	many	CSVETDLPYEQYF	TGCAGCGTTGAGACCGATCTTCCCTACGAGCAGTACTTC
.	TRBV10-3	TRBJ1-1	many	CAISQTDTEAFF	TGTGCCATCAGTCAGACGGACACTGAAGCTTTCTTT
TRBD1	TRBV20-1	TRBJ1-4	many	CSARVPGQGGEKLFF	TGCAGTGCTAGAGTCCCGGGACAGGGAGGTGAAAAACTGTTTTTT
TRBD1	TRBV20-1	TRBJ1-5	many	CSARDLGDRELSQPQHF	TGCAGTGCTAGAGATCTCGGGGACAGGGAATTGAGTCAGCCCCAGCATTTT
.	TRBV21-1	TRBJ1-1	many	CASSKEKRNTEAFF	TGTGCCAGCAGCAAAGAGAAGAGGAACACTGAAGCTTTCTTT
.	TRBV19	TRBJ2-1	many	CASSRGPAPNEQFF	TGTGCCAGTAGTAGGGGCCCCGCTCCCAATGAGCAGTTCTTC
.	TRBV2	TRBJ1-5	.	CASSLRGVGNQPQHF	TGTGCCAGCAGTCTAAGGGGTGTCGGCAATCAGCCCCAGCATTTT
.	TRBV2	TRBJ2-1	few	CASSEEGRTSYNEQFF	TGTGCCAGCAGTGAAGAAGGGAGAACCTCCTACAATGAGCAGTTCTTC
TRBD1	TRBV5-6	TRBJ2-1	few	CAMGPWGQISPWVF	TGTGCCATGGGCCCCTGGGGACAGATCTCCCCGTGGGTCTTC
TRBD2	TRBV20-1	TRBJ2-1	many	CSAILPAGGQGEQFF	TGCAGTGCTATCCTCCCCGCGGGAGGGCAAGGGGAGCAGTTCTTC
.	TRBV6-5	TRBJ1-1	many	CASSFDPGPVTEAFF	TGTGCCAGCAGTTTCGACCCGGGACCGGTTACTGAAGCTTTCTTT
.	TRBV9	TRBJ2-5	many	CASSVYGEPQETQYF	TGTGCCAGCAGCGTATACGGGGAACCCCAAGAGACCCAGTACTTC
.	TRBV5-1	TRBJ2-6	many	CASSYLQASGANVLTF	TGCGCCAGCAGCTATCTACAAGCCTCTGGGGCCAACGTCCTGACTTTC
.	TRBV3-1	TRBJ2-7	many	CASSQGWGTYEQYF	TGTGCCAGCAGCCAAGGTTGGGGGACCTACGAGCAGTACTTC